These 19 T cell receptor beta chains originate from one sample sequenced in a study of technical replicates of blood from a handful of donors. Libraries were prepared by immunoSEQ multiplex PCR; TCRdb keeps only in-frame clonotypes and omits some of them. The data contain 60,000 to 85,000 clones, around 94% of them singletons. Sequenced input: T cells isolated from PBMCs. The origin of the receptors is a human donor in good health.

This sequence joins TRBV11-3 and TRBJ2-7; a possible D gene is TRBD1 (6 bases). Germline-derived CDR1 and CDR2 are SGHNT and YENEEA. The V and J ends lost 7 bases and 5 bases respectively, with 21 bases between them. This CDR3 is 15 amino acids long. The CDR3: CASIQPRDTVHEQYF. The CDR3 DNA reads as TGTGCCAGCATCCAACCCCGGGACACGGTCCACGAGCAGTACTTC.

The chain carries TRBV7-2 and TRBJ2-5; no firm D call. Germline loops: CDR1 SGHTA, CDR2 FQGNSA. The ends were cut back, 2 bases at V and 4 bases at J, with 5 bases in the middle. This CDR3 contains 12 residues. The CDR3 nucleotides read TGTGCCAGCAGCTTAACTGCAGAGACCCAGTACTTC. Translation gives CASSLTAETQYF.

The V call is TRBV5-1, the J call TRBJ2-1; 7 bases are a match to TRBD1. V shed 0 bases and J 9 bases; nucleotides not matched to a gene: 6. Germline V CDR1 and CDR2: SGHRS, YFSETQ. This CDR3 is 14 amino acids long. CDR3 DNA sequence: TGCGCCAGCAGCTTGGCCCAGGGGGTCAGTGAGCAGTTCTTC. It translates to CASSLAQGVSEQFF.

This chain connects TRBV28 to TRBJ2-7, with a tentative D call TRBD1 (5 bases). Trimming stripped 2 bases from V and 2 bases from J, with 16 bases between. There are 16 residues in the CDR3. Germline V lookup: CDR1 MDHEN, CDR2 SYDVKM. The CDR3 DNA is TGTGCCAGCAGTTTAGGTAGACAGTGGGCCCCCTACGAGCAGTACTTC. It is translated as CASSLGRQWAPYEQYF.

The gene calls are TRBV7-6 and TRBJ2-1; D ambiguous. This CDR3 comprises 14 residues. Trimming cost V 4 bases and J 6 bases, with 13 bases left between them. Germline loops: CDR1 SGHVS, CDR2 FNYEAQ. In nucleotides, the CDR3 is TGTGCCAGCAGCTACCGCGTAGCATCCAATGAGCAGTTCTTC. Translation: CASSYRVASNEQFF.

The CDR3 is CASSVGDRPQQYF. The CDR3 DNA sequence: TGTGCCAGCAGCGTAGGGGACAGACCCCAGCAGTACTTC. The chain is built from TRBV9 and TRBJ2-7; 7 bases align to TRBD1. Trimming at V came to 0 bases and at J to 8 bases, leaving 5 bases not matched to a gene. The germline CDR1 and CDR2 sequences are SGDLS and YYNGEE. The CDR3 totals 13 residues.

J is TRBJ2-1 and V is TRBV25-1; the D gene is possibly TRBD2 (7 bases). CDR3 length: 16 residues. The V gene lost 0 bases and the J gene lost 7 bases, with 16 bases spanning the gap. The germline V gene encodes CDR1 MGHDK and CDR2 SYGVNS. The CDR3 loop reads CASSEYRGRALNEQFF. CDR3 coding DNA: TGTGCCAGCAGTGAATATAGGGGGAGGGCTCTTAATGAGCAGTTCTTC.

The V call is TRBV6-5, the J call TRBJ1-1; D possibly corresponds to TRBD1 (5 bases). The V gene lost 0 bases and the J gene lost 3 bases, with 8 bases spanning the gap. The CDR3 length is 14 residues. Germline V lookup: CDR1 MNHEY, CDR2 SVGAGI. The CDR3, as DNA: TGTGCCAGCAGTTACTCTTGGGGGGACACTGAAGCTTTCTTT. The encoded protein is CASSYSWGDTEAFF.

V gene TRBV6-5 combines with J gene TRBJ2-7; the D gene is possibly TRBD1 (5 bases). The CDR3 is 14 residues long. V was pared by 5 bases and J by 0 bases, with 11 bases between. Germline CDR1 reads MNHEY; CDR2 reads SVGAGI. CDR3 nucleotide sequence: TGTGCCAGCAGTACTTTCAGGGTCTCCTACGAGCAGTACTTC. Its translation is CASSTFRVSYEQYF.

The V and J genes are TRBV5-1 and TRBJ1-1; a possible D gene is TRBD1 (6 bases). Per the germline V gene, CDR1 is SGHRS and CDR2 is YFSETQ. The length of the CDR3 is 15 residues. V shed 4 bases and J shed 1 base, with 14 bases lying between them. The CDR3 nucleotides are TGCGCCAGCAGCCCAAGGACAGACCGGAACACTGAAGCTTTCTTT. Amino acids: CASSPRTDRNTEAFF. The variable domain in full, with the rest retrieved from reference TRBV5-1 and TRBJ1-1, is KAGVTQTPRYLIKTRGQQVTLSCSPISGHRSVSWYQQTPGQGLQFLFEYFSETQRNKGNFPGRFSGRQFSNSRSEMNVSTLELGDSALYLCASSPRTDRNTEAFFGQGTRLTVV.

A remark on this clone: This CDR3 is also generated by other DNA sequences in the sample. V is TRBV5-4 and J is TRBJ1-1, with D perhaps TRBD1 (6 bases). Deletions cut 1 base from V and 0 bases from J, with 7 bases between. The germline V gene has CDR1 SGHNT and CDR2 YYREEE (reference sequence). The CDR3 loop spans 14 amino acids. The CDR3 bases are TGTGCCAGCAGCTTGCAGGGGATGAACACTGAAGCTTTCTTT. This encodes CASSLQGMNTEAFF.

The chain recombines TRBV14 with TRBJ1-3; D not certain. The CDR3 runs to 16 residues. V was cut by 1 base and J by 2 bases, with 12 bases left in between. The germline gives CDR1 SGHDN, CDR2 FVKESK. CDR3 DNA: TGTGCCAGCAGCCAAGTTCGGGTTATGACTGGAAACACCATATATTTT. Amino acids: CASSQVRVMTGNTIYF.

The chain recombines TRBV4-1 with TRBJ2-7, with a weak D call TRBD2 (6 bases). There are 14 residues in the CDR3. Germline values: CDR1 MGHRA, CDR2 YSYEKL. The ends were cut back, 6 bases at V and 4 bases at J, with 16 bases in the middle. CDR3 sequence (DNA): TGCGCCAGCAGTGGGGGGAGTCTGGGTTACGAGCAGTACTTC. Translated, it gives CASSGGSLGYEQYF.

The gene calls are TRBV7-2 and TRBJ2-7; D gene unclear. Germline-derived CDR1 and CDR2 are SGHTA and FQGNSA. V dropped 5 bases and J dropped 0 bases, with 8 bases sitting between them. The CDR3 consists of 13 residues. Written as DNA, the CDR3 is TGTGCCAGCAGCGTTACCGGCTCCTACGAGCAGTACTTC. It yields the protein CASSVTGSYEQYF.

The V call is TRBV7-8, the J call TRBJ2-5; the match to TRBD2 covers 12 bases. The length of the CDR3 is 15 residues. With 4 bases clipped from V and 3 bases from J, the junction kept 3 bases outside the gene matches. CDR1 is SGHVS and CDR2 is FQNEAQ in the germline V gene. As DNA, the CDR3 is TGTGCCAGCAGCTCCCCTAGCGGGAGGGAAGAGACCCAGTACTTC. Encoded protein: CASSSPSGREETQYF.

The chain carries TRBV4-1 and TRBJ1-4; a weak D match, TRBD1 (5 bases). V dropped 4 bases and J dropped 5 bases, with 14 bases sitting between them. There are 15 residues in the CDR3. Germline CDR1 MGHRA, CDR2 YSYEKL. The CDR3 protein is CASSLDGAGNEKLFF. The CDR3 region has the DNA TGCGCCAGCAGCCTCGATGGGGCTGGGAATGAAAAACTGTTTTTT.

The chain combines TRBV18 with TRBJ2-7; D possibly corresponds to TRBD2 (6 bases). The CDR3 has 16 amino acids. Germline assignment: CDR1 KGHSH and CDR2 LQKENI. Trimming removed 3 bases at V and 3 bases at J, with 18 bases between. CDR3 protein: CASSPLTRTYFYEQYF. In DNA, the CDR3 is TGTGCCAGCTCACCCTTGACTAGAACATATTTCTACGAGCAGTACTTC.

The genes are TRBV18 and TRBJ1-2, with D possibly matching TRBD1 (5 bases). The CDR3 is 14 residues long. Germline V gene sequence: CDR1 KGHSH, CDR2 LQKENI. V lost 3 bases and J 3 bases, leaving 11 bases between the germline ends. Here the CDR3 DNA reads TGTGCCAGCTCACCTCCAACGACAGACTATGGCTACACCTTC. Its translation: CASSPPTTDYGYTF.

This sequence joins TRBV7-3 and TRBJ2-1, with 10 bases that match TRBD1. Germline CDR1 and CDR2: SGHTA and FQGTGA. The CDR3 runs 15 residues. V was clipped by 5 bases and J by 3 bases; unmatched bases: 4. DNA of the CDR3: TGTGCCAGCAGCCCCGGACAGGGGGTCTACAATGAGCAGTTCTTC. It translates to CASSPGQGVYNEQFF.